A selection of T cell receptor beta chains follows, all from one sample in a study of Ad26.COV2.S vaccination and SARS-CoV-2 variants. The method was immunoSEQ multiplex PCR; TCRdb's version includes in-frame clones alone and lacks a portion of them. The data hold about 250,000 clones, with over 75% observed a single time. The source material was peripheral blood, sampled in a trial of Ad26.COV2.S vaccine versus placebo. The receptor source for this set is a person aged 18-60 years who received the Ad26.COV2.S COVID-19 vaccine or a placebo. Each CDR3 is given without its conserved first and last residue. Each record gives: J gene, V gene, clone size, CDR3 length, CDR3 protein. A clone size is listed for some rows: how often the clone was seen (once, few, many), or a class if it is expanded.

j_gene: TRBJ1-1; v_gene: TRBV12-5; abundance: few; len: 12; CDR3aa: ASGRGRPRTEAF
j_gene: TRBJ1-6; v_gene: TRBV23-1; abundance: -; len: 14; CDR3aa: ASISQGVENNSPLH
j_gene: TRBJ2-5; v_gene: TRBV18; abundance: -; len: 13; CDR3aa: ASSPGGQGQETQY
j_gene: TRBJ1-1; v_gene: TRBV11-2; abundance: -; len: 14; CDR3aa: ASSLGAGRANTEAF
j_gene: TRBJ2-3; v_gene: TRBV5-1; abundance: -; len: 12; CDR3aa: ASSGGASTDTQY
j_gene: TRBJ1-1; v_gene: TRBV6-2/TRBV6-3; abundance: -; len: 14; CDR3aa: ASSYSVREFGTEAF
j_gene: TRBJ2-7; v_gene: TRBV9; abundance: -; len: 14; CDR3aa: ASSLRTSAPRGEQY
j_gene: TRBJ1-2; v_gene: TRBV3-1/TRBV3-2; abundance: -; len: 13; CDR3aa: ASSQDRRQRNGYT
j_gene: TRBJ2-5; v_gene: TRBV29-1; abundance: -; len: 15; CDR3aa: SAGGRGAAPAGETQY
j_gene: TRBJ1-1; v_gene: TRBV6-6; abundance: -; len: 11; CDR3aa: ASSYFQGTEAF
j_gene: TRBJ2-1; v_gene: TRBV30; abundance: -; len: 12; CDR3aa: AWGTGSNYNEQF
j_gene: TRBJ2-3; v_gene: TRBV5-1; abundance: -; len: 14; CDR3aa: ASSLGDRGSTDTQY
j_gene: TRBJ2-7; v_gene: TRBV28; abundance: -; len: 11; CDR3aa: ASSSGQGLEQY
j_gene: TRBJ2-2; v_gene: TRBV14; abundance: -; len: 14; CDR3aa: ASSHFGLGNTGELF
j_gene: TRBJ1-4; v_gene: TRBV15; abundance: -; len: 12; CDR3aa: ATSKGQGFEKLF
j_gene: TRBJ1-6; v_gene: TRBV19; abundance: -; len: 12; CDR3aa: ASKTGTGHSPLH
j_gene: TRBJ1-3; v_gene: TRBV20-1; abundance: few; len: 11; CDR3aa: SASMGVGNTIY
j_gene: TRBJ2-1; v_gene: TRBV5-1; abundance: -; len: 14; CDR3aa: ASSLLRGANYNEQF
j_gene: TRBJ2-2; v_gene: TRBV5-6; abundance: -; len: 13; CDR3aa: ASSARDRATGELF
j_gene: TRBJ2-5; v_gene: TRBV18; abundance: -; len: 11; CDR3aa: ASSSDLLETQY
j_gene: TRBJ1-6; v_gene: TRBV27; abundance: -; len: 16; CDR3aa: ASSLLPQGSSYNSPLH
j_gene: TRBJ2-7; v_gene: TRBV7-2; abundance: -; len: 14; CDR3aa: ASSPRTSGRLYEQY
j_gene: TRBJ2-7; v_gene: TRBV4-1; abundance: -; len: 14; CDR3aa: ASSRLSGQGNVEQY
j_gene: TRBJ1-2; v_gene: TRBV19; abundance: -; len: 13; CDR3aa: ASYSVSTGDYGYT
j_gene: TRBJ1-5; v_gene: TRBV29-1; abundance: -; len: 12; CDR3aa: SVRDRGSNQPQH
j_gene: TRBJ2-5; v_gene: TRBV7-2; abundance: -; len: 12; CDR3aa: ASSTRGPGETQY
j_gene: TRBJ2-3; v_gene: TRBV9; abundance: -; len: 18; CDR3aa: ASSVATSGREARGTDTQY
j_gene: TRBJ2-2; v_gene: TRBV29-1; abundance: -; len: 12; CDR3aa: SVDPGTETGELF
j_gene: TRBJ1-2; v_gene: TRBV5-4; abundance: -; len: 12; CDR3aa: ASSTRTGNYGYT
j_gene: TRBJ2-3; v_gene: TRBV3-1/TRBV3-2; abundance: -; len: 12; CDR3aa: ATGTSIDSATQY
j_gene: TRBJ1-1; v_gene: TRBV12-3/TRBV12-4; abundance: few; len: 8; CDR3aa: ASSKKEAF
j_gene: TRBJ2-5; v_gene: TRBV5-1; abundance: -; len: 11; CDR3aa: ASTSSGTETQY
j_gene: TRBJ2-2; v_gene: TRBV19; abundance: few; len: 13; CDR3aa: ATSPGDRDTGELF
j_gene: TRBJ1-2; v_gene: TRBV4-2; abundance: -; len: 12; CDR3aa: ASSQDVGQYGYT
j_gene: TRBJ1-4; v_gene: TRBV3-1/TRBV3-2; abundance: -; len: 14; CDR3aa: ASSQRQTGFNEKLF
j_gene: TRBJ1-2; v_gene: TRBV12-3/TRBV12-4; abundance: -; len: 10; CDR3aa: ASSSQQGGYT
j_gene: TRBJ2-7; v_gene: TRBV11-1; abundance: -; len: 12; CDR3aa: ASNNRGSGYEQY
j_gene: TRBJ2-1; v_gene: TRBV10-3; abundance: -; len: 13; CDR3aa: AISVVSGVLYEQF
j_gene: TRBJ1-1; v_gene: TRBV5-1; abundance: -; len: 13; CDR3aa: ASSLDGWTGGIAF
j_gene: TRBJ2-7; v_gene: TRBV4-1; abundance: -; len: 13; CDR3aa: ASSQDRQGGYEQY
j_gene: TRBJ1-2; v_gene: TRBV6-1; abundance: -; len: 11; CDR3aa: ASSEAGDYGYT
j_gene: TRBJ2-1; v_gene: TRBV11-2; abundance: -; len: 13; CDR3aa: ASSLVSLQGHEQF
j_gene: TRBJ1-1; v_gene: TRBV6-5; abundance: -; len: 11; CDR3aa: ASRKTGDTEAF
j_gene: TRBJ1-4; v_gene: TRBV6-1; abundance: -; len: 14; CDR3aa: ASSARLTPTNEKLF
j_gene: TRBJ2-3; v_gene: TRBV3-1/TRBV3-2; abundance: -; len: 14; CDR3aa: ASSFLTSGSTDTQY
j_gene: TRBJ2-3; v_gene: TRBV30; abundance: -; len: 13; CDR3aa: AWSSGGGGTDTQY
j_gene: TRBJ1-2; v_gene: TRBV28; abundance: -; len: 10; CDR3aa: ASSFTDYGYT
j_gene: TRBJ2-7; v_gene: TRBV4-2; abundance: -; len: 12; CDR3aa: ASSHGSGGYEQY
j_gene: TRBJ1-5; v_gene: TRBV12-3/TRBV12-4; abundance: -; len: 11; CDR3aa: ASSPQGGVSQH
j_gene: TRBJ1-1; v_gene: TRBV19; abundance: -; len: 11; CDR3aa: ASSQSLNTEAF
j_gene: TRBJ2-7; v_gene: TRBV7-2; abundance: -; len: 17; CDR3aa: ASSLVGGGPGTAAYEQY
j_gene: TRBJ1-5; v_gene: TRBV28; abundance: -; len: 13; CDR3aa: ASSRGQWGNQPQH
j_gene: TRBJ2-4; v_gene: TRBV11-2; abundance: -; len: 14; CDR3aa: ASSLGLAGAWGIQY
j_gene: TRBJ1-5; v_gene: TRBV6-5; abundance: -; len: 13; CDR3aa: ASMGGQGVGQPQH
j_gene: TRBJ2-1; v_gene: TRBV4-2; abundance: once; len: 14; CDR3aa: ASSQEPGGAIHEQF
j_gene: TRBJ1-1; v_gene: TRBV6-5; abundance: -; len: 11; CDR3aa: ASRAGFSGEAF
j_gene: TRBJ2-1; v_gene: TRBV12-5; abundance: -; len: 14; CDR3aa: ASGLIAGGPMNEQF
j_gene: TRBJ1-5; v_gene: TRBV14; abundance: -; len: 12; CDR3aa: ASSPIGSNQPQH
j_gene: TRBJ1-4; v_gene: TRBV2; abundance: -; len: 12; CDR3aa: ASRVGPINEKLF